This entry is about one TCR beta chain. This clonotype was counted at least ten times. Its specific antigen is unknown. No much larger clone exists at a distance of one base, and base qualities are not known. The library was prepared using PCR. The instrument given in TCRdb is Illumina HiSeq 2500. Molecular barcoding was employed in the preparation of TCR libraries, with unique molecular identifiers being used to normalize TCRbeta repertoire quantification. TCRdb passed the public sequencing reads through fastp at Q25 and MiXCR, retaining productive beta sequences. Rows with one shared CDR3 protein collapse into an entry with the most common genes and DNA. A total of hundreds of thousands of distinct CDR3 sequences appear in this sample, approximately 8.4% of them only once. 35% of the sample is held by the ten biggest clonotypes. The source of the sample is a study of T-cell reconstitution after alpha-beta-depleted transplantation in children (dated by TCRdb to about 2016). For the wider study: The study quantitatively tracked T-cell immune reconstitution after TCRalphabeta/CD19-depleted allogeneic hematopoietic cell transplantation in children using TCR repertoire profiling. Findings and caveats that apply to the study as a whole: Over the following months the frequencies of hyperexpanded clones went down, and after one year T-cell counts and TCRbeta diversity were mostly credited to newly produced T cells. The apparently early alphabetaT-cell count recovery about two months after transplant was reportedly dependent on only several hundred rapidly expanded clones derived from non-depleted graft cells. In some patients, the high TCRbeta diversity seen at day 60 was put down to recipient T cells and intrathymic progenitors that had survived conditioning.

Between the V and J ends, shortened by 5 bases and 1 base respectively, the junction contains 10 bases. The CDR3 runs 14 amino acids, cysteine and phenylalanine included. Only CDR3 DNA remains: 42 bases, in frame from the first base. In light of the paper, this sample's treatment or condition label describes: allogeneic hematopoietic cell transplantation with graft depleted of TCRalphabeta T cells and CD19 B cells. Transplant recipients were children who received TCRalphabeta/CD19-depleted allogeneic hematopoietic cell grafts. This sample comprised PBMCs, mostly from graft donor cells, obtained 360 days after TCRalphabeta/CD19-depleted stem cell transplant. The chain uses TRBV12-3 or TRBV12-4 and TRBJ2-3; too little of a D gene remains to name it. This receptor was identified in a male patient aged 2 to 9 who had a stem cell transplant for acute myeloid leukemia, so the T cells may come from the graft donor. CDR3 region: CASSPDPGTDTQYF. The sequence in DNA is TGTGCCAGCAGTCCCGACCCTGGCACAGATACGCAGTATTTT.